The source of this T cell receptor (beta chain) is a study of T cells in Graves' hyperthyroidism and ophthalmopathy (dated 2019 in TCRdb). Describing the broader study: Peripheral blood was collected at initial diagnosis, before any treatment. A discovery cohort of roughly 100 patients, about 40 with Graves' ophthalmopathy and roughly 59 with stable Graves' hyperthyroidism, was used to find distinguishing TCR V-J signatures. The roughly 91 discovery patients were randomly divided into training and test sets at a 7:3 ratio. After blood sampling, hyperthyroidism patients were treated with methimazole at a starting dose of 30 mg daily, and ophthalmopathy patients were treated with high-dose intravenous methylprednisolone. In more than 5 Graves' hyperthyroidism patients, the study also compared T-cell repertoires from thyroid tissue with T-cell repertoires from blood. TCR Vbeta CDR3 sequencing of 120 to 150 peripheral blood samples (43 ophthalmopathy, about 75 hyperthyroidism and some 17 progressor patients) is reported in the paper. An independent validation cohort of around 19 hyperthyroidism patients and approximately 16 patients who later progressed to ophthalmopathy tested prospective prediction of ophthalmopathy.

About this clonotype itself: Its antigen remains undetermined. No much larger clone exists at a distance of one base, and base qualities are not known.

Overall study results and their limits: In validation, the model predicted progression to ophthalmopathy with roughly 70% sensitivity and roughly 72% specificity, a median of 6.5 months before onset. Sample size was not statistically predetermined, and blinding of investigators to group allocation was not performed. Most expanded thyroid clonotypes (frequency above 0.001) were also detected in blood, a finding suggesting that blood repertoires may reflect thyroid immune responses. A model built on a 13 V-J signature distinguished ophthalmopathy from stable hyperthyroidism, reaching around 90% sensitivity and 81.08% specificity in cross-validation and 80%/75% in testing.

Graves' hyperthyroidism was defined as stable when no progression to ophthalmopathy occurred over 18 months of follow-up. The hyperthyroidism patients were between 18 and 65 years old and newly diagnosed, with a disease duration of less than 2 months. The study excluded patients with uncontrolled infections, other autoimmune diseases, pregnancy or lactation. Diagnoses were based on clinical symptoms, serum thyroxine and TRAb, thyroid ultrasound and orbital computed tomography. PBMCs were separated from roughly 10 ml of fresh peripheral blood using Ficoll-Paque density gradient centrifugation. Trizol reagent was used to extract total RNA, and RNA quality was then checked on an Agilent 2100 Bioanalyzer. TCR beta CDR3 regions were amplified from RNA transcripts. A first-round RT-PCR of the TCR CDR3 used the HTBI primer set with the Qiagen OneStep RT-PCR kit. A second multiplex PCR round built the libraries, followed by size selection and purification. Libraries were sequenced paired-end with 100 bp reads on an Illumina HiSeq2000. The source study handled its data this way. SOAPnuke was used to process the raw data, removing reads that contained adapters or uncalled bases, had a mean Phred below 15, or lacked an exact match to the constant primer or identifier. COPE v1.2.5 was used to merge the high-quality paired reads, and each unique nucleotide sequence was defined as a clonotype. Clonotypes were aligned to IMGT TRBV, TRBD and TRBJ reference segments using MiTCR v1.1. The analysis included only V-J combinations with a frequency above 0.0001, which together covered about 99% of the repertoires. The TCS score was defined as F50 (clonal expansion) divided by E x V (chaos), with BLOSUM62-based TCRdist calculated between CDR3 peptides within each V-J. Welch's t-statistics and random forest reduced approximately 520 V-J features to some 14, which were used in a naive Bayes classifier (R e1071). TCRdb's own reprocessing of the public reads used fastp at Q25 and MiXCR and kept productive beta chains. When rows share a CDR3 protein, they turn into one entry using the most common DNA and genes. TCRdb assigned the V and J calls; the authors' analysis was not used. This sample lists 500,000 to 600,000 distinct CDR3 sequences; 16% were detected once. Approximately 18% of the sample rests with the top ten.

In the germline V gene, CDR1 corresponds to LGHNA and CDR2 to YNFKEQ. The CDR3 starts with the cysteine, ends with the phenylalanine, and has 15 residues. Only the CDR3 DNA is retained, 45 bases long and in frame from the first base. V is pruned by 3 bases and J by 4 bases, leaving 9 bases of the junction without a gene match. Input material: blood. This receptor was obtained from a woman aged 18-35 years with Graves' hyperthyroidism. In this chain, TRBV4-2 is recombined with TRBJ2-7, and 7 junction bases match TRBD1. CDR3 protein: CASSQGRTGEYEQYF. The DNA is TGTGCCAGCAGCCAGGGGCGGACAGGAGAATACGAGCAGTACTTC.